This record concerns one TCR beta chain sequence. This specimen belongs to a study of CD8+CD57+ T cells in acquired aplastic anemia. Trimming removed 7 bases at V and 5 bases at J, with 15 bases between. The V gene's germline CDR1 is MGHDK and CDR2 SYGVNS. The CDR3 is 14 residues long. Genomic DNA constituted the template upon which TCR beta VDJ and CDR3 profiling was performed. TCRdb reprocessed the reads with MiXCR, giving one entry per CDR3 protein. The sample includes about 160,000 distinct CDR3 sequences, roughly 48% of them seen just once. Previously, flow cytometry had revealed CD8+CD57+ cell expansion in the patients chosen for sequencing.

The clonotype comes from a human donor with aplastic anemia. The sequencing input was sorted CD4+, CD8+, or CD8+CD57+ T cells (not recorded which) from PBMCs. The chain carries TRBV25-1 and TRBJ2-1; D not certain. DNA for the CDR3: TGTGCCAGCAATGGTGGCCCACCGAACAATGAGCAGTTCTTC. This encodes CASNGGPPNNEQFF.